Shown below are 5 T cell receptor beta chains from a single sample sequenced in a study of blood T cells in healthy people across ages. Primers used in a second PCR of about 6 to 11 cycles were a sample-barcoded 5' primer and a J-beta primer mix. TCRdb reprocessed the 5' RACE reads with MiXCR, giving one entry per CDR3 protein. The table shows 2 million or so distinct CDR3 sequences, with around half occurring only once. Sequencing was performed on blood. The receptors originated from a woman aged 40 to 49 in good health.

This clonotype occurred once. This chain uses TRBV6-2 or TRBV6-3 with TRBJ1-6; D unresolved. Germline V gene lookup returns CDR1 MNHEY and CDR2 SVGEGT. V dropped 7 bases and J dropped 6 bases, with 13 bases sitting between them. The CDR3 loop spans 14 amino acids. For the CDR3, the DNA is TGTGCCAGCATGGATTCCTCTTTTAATTCACCCCTCCACTTT. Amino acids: CASMDSSFNSPLHF.

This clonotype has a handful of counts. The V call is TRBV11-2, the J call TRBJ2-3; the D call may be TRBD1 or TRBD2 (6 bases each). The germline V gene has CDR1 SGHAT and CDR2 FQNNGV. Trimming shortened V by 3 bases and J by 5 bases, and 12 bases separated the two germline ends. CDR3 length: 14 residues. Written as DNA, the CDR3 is TGTGCCAGCAGCTTCTCGGGGGCCGGAGATACGCAGTATTTT. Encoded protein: CASSFSGAGDTQYF.

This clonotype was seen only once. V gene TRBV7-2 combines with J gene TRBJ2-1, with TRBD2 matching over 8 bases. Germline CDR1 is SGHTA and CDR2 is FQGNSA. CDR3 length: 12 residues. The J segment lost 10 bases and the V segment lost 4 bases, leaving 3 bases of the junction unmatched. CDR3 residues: CASSYREGEQFF. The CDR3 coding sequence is TGTGCCAGCAGCTACCGGGAGGGAGAGCAGTTCTTC.

The CDR3: CSARDEQKNIQYF. The CDR3 DNA is TGCAGTGCTAGAGATGAACAGAAAAACATTCAGTACTTC. This chain uses TRBV20-1 with TRBJ2-4; D unclear. Germline V lookup: CDR1 DFQATT, CDR2 SNEGSKA (reference sequence). The CDR3 runs to 13 residues. The germline V and J ends were trimmed by 0 bases and 4 bases, with 7 bases remaining between them.

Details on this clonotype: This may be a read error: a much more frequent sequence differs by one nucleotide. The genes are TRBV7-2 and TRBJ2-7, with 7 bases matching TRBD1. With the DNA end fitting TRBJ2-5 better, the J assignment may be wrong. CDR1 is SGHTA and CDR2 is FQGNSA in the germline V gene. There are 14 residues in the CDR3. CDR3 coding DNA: TGTGCCAGCAGCGCTAGGACAGGCTCGGAGACCCAGTACTTC. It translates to CASSARTGSETQYF.